The following is a TCR beta chain sequence with its context. The sample is drawn from a study of blood T cell repertoires in COVID-19. Method: immunoSEQ multiplex PCR; TCRdb's copy keeps in-frame clones and lacks some. The repertoire holds some 260,000 clones, with 88% as singletons. The CDR3 length is 14 residues. Germline V gene lookup returns CDR1 MNHEY and CDR2 SMNVEV (reference sequence). Unmatched junction bases numbered 6, after V lost 5 bases and J lost 3 bases. Specimen: peripheral blood. V and J are TRBV27 and TRBJ1-1, with 7 bases aligning to TRBD1. The TCR was taken from a woman aged 40-49 years who had recovered from COVID-19. CDR3 loop: CASSKDRVDTEAFF. The CDR3, as DNA: TGTGCCAGCAGTAAAGACAGGGTCGACACTGAAGCTTTCTTT.